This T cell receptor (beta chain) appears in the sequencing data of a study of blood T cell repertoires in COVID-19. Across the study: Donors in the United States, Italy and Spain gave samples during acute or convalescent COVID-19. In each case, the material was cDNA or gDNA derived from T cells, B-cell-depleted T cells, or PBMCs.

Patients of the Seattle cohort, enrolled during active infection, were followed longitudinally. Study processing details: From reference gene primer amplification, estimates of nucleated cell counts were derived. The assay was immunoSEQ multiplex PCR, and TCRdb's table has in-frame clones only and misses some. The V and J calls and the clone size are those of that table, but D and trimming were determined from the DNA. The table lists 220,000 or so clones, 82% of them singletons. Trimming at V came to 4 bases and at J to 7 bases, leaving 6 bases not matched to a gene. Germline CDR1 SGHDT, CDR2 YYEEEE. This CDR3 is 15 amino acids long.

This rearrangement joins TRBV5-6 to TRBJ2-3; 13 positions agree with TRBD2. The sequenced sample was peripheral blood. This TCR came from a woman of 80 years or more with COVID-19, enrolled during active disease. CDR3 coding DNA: TGTGCCAGCAGCACGGGGACTAGCGGGGTGAATACGCAGTATTTT. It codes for CASSTGTSGVNTQYF.